This TCR beta chain is drawn from a study of blood T cell repertoires in COVID-19. Study-level background: The United States, Italy and Spain provided the acute and convalescent COVID-19 samples.

CDR1 and CDR2 (germline): SEHNR, FQNEAQ (reference sequence). V gave up 2 bases and J gave up 6 bases; unmatched junction bases: 4. The CDR3 is 15 amino acids. Patients at the Seattle site were enrolled during active infection and followed longitudinally. In the original analysis: Nucleated cell counts were estimated from reference gene primer amplification. Assay: immunoSEQ multiplex PCR; the TCRdb copy retains only in-frame clones and omits some. V and J calls plus clone size are reproduced from that table; the DNA served to infer D and trimming. In the table there are about 290,000 clones, about nine tenths of which are singletons.

The sequence was collected from a young woman with COVID-19, enrolled during active disease. Sequencing input: peripheral blood. The rearrangement joins TRBV7-9 to TRBJ1-2, with 12 bases aligning to TRBD1. CDR3 bases: TGTGCCAGCAGCTTATTTCGGGACAGGGGGCATGGCTACACCTTC. Translated, it gives CASSLFRDRGHGYTF.